What follows are 11 T cell receptor beta chains derived from one specimen sequenced in a study of blood T cell repertoires in COVID-19. The table came from immunoSEQ multiplex PCR; TCRdb's copy has only in-frame clones and leaves some out. The sample includes 75,000 to 95,000 clones, around nine tenths of them seen just once. The sequenced material came from peripheral blood. The origin of the receptors is a woman older than 75 with acute or convalescent COVID-19.

Here the CDR3 DNA reads TGCGCCAGCGGGCCTAAGGGAGCCAGCCTCTACGAGCAGTACTTC. Protein: CASGPKGASLYEQYF. The chain joins TRBV5-1 to TRBJ2-7; possible D gene TRBD2, 5 bases. This CDR3 has 15 residues. V gave up 7 bases and J gave up 3 bases, with 20 bases separating them. Per germline, CDR1 SGHRS and CDR2 YFSETQ.

The rearrangement uses TRBV6-5 and TRBJ1-2; 10 bases are a match to TRBD1. In germline, CDR1 is MNHEY, CDR2 SVGAGI. The J segment lost 8 bases and the V segment lost 2 bases, leaving 5 bases of the junction unmatched. The CDR3 has 14 amino acids. The CDR3 sequence is CASSYRDRGLGYTF. The CDR3 nucleotides are TGTGCCAGCAGTTACCGAGACAGGGGGCTCGGCTACACCTTC.

The chain employs TRBV29-1 and TRBJ2-7, with a weak D call TRBD2 (5 bases). Trimming stripped 4 bases from V and 0 bases from J, with 10 bases between. The CDR3 runs to 13 residues. Per the germline V gene, CDR1 is SQVTM and CDR2 is ANQGSEA. The CDR3 sequence is CSVAGISSYEQYF. The CDR3 nucleotides are TGCAGCGTTGCGGGGATCAGCTCCTACGAGCAGTACTTC.

The DNA for the CDR3 is TGTGCCAGCTCACCGGGGGACAGCAGTTATACGCAGTATTTT. It translates to CASSPGDSSYTQYF. The chain joins TRBV18 to TRBJ2-3, with 7 bases matching TRBD1. In germline, CDR1 is KGHSH, CDR2 LQKENI. V was pared by 3 bases and J by 7 bases, with 7 bases of the junction left unmatched. There are 14 residues in the CDR3.

The V and J genes are TRBV13 and TRBJ1-2; 7 bases match TRBD1. Looked up from germline, CDR1 is PRHDT and CDR2 is FYEKMQ (reference sequence). Trimming at V came to 5 bases and at J to 8 bases, leaving 8 bases not matched to a gene. CDR3 length equals 13 residues. CDR3 region: CASSASTGIGYTF. Written as DNA, the CDR3 is TGTGCCAGCAGCGCCTCGACAGGGATCGGCTACACCTTC.

There are a few counts of this clone. V gene TRBV28 combines with J gene TRBJ2-7; 7 nucleotides line up with TRBD2. The CDR3 is made up of 15 amino acids. Germline trimming cut 3 bases from V and 0 bases from J; bases unmatched to any gene: 5. Germline CDR1 is MDHEN and CDR2 is SYDVKM. The CDR3 DNA follows: TGTGCCAGCAGTTTGGGAGGGGCCACCTCCTACGAGCAGTACTTC. Protein: CASSLGGATSYEQYF.

J is TRBJ2-3 and V is TRBV15, with D maybe TRBD1 (5 bases). The CDR3 loop spans 14 amino acids. Trimming removed 1 base from V and 8 bases from J, with 13 bases in between. Germline-derived CDR1 and CDR2 are LNHNV and YYDKDF (reference sequence). The CDR3 DNA reads TGTGCCACCAGCAGAGGGACATCACAAGGTACGCAGTATTTT. Encoded protein: CATSRGTSQGTQYF. Full variable domain (outside the CDR3, taken from reference TRBV15 and TRBJ2-3): DAMVIQNPRYQVTQFGKPVTLSCSQTLNHNVMYWYQQKSSQAPKLLFHYYDKDFNNEADTPDNFQSRRPNTSFCFLDIRSPGLGDTAMYLCATSRGTSQGTQYFGPGTRLTVL.

The chain is built from TRBV3-1 (or the pseudogene TRBV3-2) and TRBJ2-7, with 10 bases matching TRBD2. The germline V gene has CDR1 LGHDT and CDR2 YNNKEL (reference sequence). The CDR3 is 16 amino acids. The V gene end was trimmed by 2 bases and the J gene end by 5 bases; junction bases not matched to a gene: 9. CDR3 amino acids: CASSQSSPSGSNEQYF. The CDR3 region has the DNA TGTGCCAGCAGCCAAAGCTCCCCTAGCGGGAGTAACGAGCAGTACTTC.

The rearrangement uses TRBV6-5 and TRBJ1-2; 7 nucleotides line up with TRBD1. Germline-derived CDR1 and CDR2 are MNHEY and SVGAGI. This CDR3 spans 13 amino acids. Germline trimming cut 6 bases from V and 3 bases from J; bases unmatched to any gene: 4. The CDR3 bases are TGTGCCAGCAGCGCCGGGACAGACTATGGCTACACCTTC. It encodes CASSAGTDYGYTF.

The CDR3 protein is CASSFSGILRNEQFF. The CDR3 DNA follows: TGTGCCAGCAGCTTTAGCGGGATTTTACGCAATGAGCAGTTCTTC. The rearrangement uses TRBV7-6 and TRBJ2-1, with 8 bases fitting TRBD2. Germline V gene sequence: CDR1 SGHVS, CDR2 FNYEAQ. With V trimmed by 3 bases and J by 6 bases, 7 bases remained unmatched. The CDR3 runs 15 residues.

The V and J genes are TRBV7-9 and TRBJ1-2, with D possibly matching TRBD1 (6 bases). V lost 5 bases, J lost 6 bases, and 13 bases lay in between. The CDR3 is 13 residues long. CDR1 is SEHNR, CDR2 FQNEAQ, per germline (reference sequence). CDR3 coding DNA: TGTGCCAGCAGCCTTGACAGGAATAATGGCTACACCTTC. Its translation: CASSLDRNNGYTF.